This entry lists 19 T cell receptor beta chains sequenced from one sample in a study of blood T cell repertoires in COVID-19. Sequencing used immunoSEQ multiplex PCR; TCRdb keeps in-frame clones, though not all of them. The data show about 160,000 clones, 80% to 90% seen once. The sequenced sample was peripheral blood. The receptors come from a woman of 80 years or more with acute or convalescent COVID-19.

This chain uses TRBV2 with TRBJ2-6; 12 bases agree with TRBD1. V gave up 2 bases and J gave up 3 bases; unmatched junction bases: 5. The CDR3 is 18 residues long. Germline V gene sequence: CDR1 SNHLY, CDR2 FYNNEI. The chain's CDR3 is CASSEWDRGRVGANVLTF. CDR3 DNA: TGTGCCAGCAGTGAATGGGACAGGGGGCGAGTTGGGGCCAACGTCCTGACTTTC.

The rearrangement joins TRBV11-3 to TRBJ2-5; 8 bases map to TRBD2. Per the germline V gene, CDR1 is SGHNT and CDR2 is YENEEA. V lost 5 bases and J lost 5; bases outside the gene matches: 13. This CDR3 is 16 amino acids long. DNA for the CDR3: TGTGCCAGCAGCCGAGACCCGGCGGGGGGCCTGGAGACCCAGTACTTC. It translates to CASSRDPAGGLETQYF. Looking up the rest from reference TRBV11-3 and TRBJ2-5 gives the full variable domain: EAGVVQSPRYKIIEKKQPVAFWCNPISGHNTLYWYLQNLGQGPELLIRYENEEAVDDSQLPKDRFSAERLKGVDSTLKIQPAELGDSAVYLCASSRDPAGGLETQYFGPGTRLLVL.

This sequence joins TRBV2 and TRBJ1-5; TRBD1 might be the D (6 bases). CDR3 size: 14 residues. Deletions cut 7 bases from V and 2 bases from J, with 12 bases between. CDR1 and CDR2 (germline): SNHLY, FYNNEI. The CDR3 loop is CASTGTPGNQPQHF. The CDR3 DNA reads as TGTGCCAGCACCGGGACACCCGGCAATCAGCCCCAGCATTTT.

V usage is TRBV5-1 and J usage is TRBJ2-5; D not resolved. CDR1 and CDR2 from the germline V gene are SGHRS and YFSETQ. The V gene lost 0 bases and the J gene lost 2 bases, with 11 bases spanning the gap. The CDR3 sequence is 15 residues long. Here the CDR3 reads CASSLALSSQETQYF. CDR3 coding DNA: TGCGCCAGCAGCTTGGCTCTGAGTAGTCAAGAGACCCAGTACTTC.

DNA for the CDR3: TGTGCCAGCAGTGAATCCCGACAGAACAATCAGCCCCAGCATTTT. Translating gives CASSESRQNNQPQHF. This chain uses TRBV6-1 with TRBJ1-5; D possibly corresponds to TRBD1 (5 bases). V was shortened by 2 bases and J by 3 bases, with 11 bases between the two germline ends. Germline CDR1 reads MNHNS; CDR2 reads SASEGT. This CDR3 spans 15 amino acids.

The chain is built from TRBV6-5 and TRBJ1-1; 7 bases fit TRBD1. In germline, CDR1 is MNHEY, CDR2 SVGAGI. The CDR3 is made up of 16 amino acids. The ends lost 4 bases at V and 0 bases at J; junction bases unmatched: 8. DNA of the CDR3: TGTGCCAGCAGTTCCGGGACAGCTCTTATGAACACTGAAGCTTTCTTT. Its translation is CASSSGTALMNTEAFF.

The chain links TRBV25-1 to TRBJ2-1; possible D gene TRBD2, 5 bases. Germline V gene data show CDR1 as MGHDK and CDR2 as SYGVNS. Trimming pared 8 bases from V and 5 bases from J, leaving 16 bases between. The CDR3 has 14 amino acids. The DNA of the CDR3 is TGTGCCAGCCGTCCCCCCGGGATCAACAATGAGCAGTTCTTC. Amino acid sequence: CASRPPGINNEQFF.

The V call is TRBV5-1, the J call TRBJ2-7; tentative D call: TRBD1 (5 bases). CDR1 and CDR2 (germline): SGHRS, YFSETQ. Trimming stripped 0 bases from V and 1 base from J, with 8 bases between. The length of the CDR3 is 14 residues. The CDR3 sequence: CASSLGTQSYEQYF. CDR3 in DNA: TGCGCCAGCAGCTTGGGGACACAGTCCTACGAGCAGTACTTC. Full variable domain (outside the CDR3, taken from reference TRBV5-1 and TRBJ2-7): KAGVTQTPRYLIKTRGQQVTLSCSPISGHRSVSWYQQTPGQGLQFLFEYFSETQRNKGNFPGRFSGRQFSNSRSEMNVSTLELGDSALYLCASSLGTQSYEQYFGPGTRLTVT.

The chain uses TRBV28 and TRBJ1-1; D is unclear. The CDR3 runs 13 residues. Germline CDR1 is MDHEN and CDR2 is SYDVKM. Trimming pared 6 bases from V and 6 bases from J, leaving 14 bases between. The CDR3 sequence: CASSKPGIPEAFF. The CDR3 DNA follows: TGTGCCAGCAGCAAACCCGGGATTCCTGAAGCTTTCTTT.

This clone was seen only a few times. The chain has TRBV19 and TRBJ2-7, with D possibly matching TRBD1 (6 bases). Germline CDR1 LNHDA, CDR2 SQIVND (reference sequence). This CDR3 spans 15 amino acids. The V end was cut by 0 bases, the J end by 5 bases, with 14 bases between. The chain's CDR3 is CASSIEQGGSDEQYF. The DNA of the CDR3 is TGTGCCAGTAGTATAGAGCAAGGGGGAAGCGACGAGCAGTACTTC.

This clone was counted a few times. This chain joins TRBV19 and TRBJ1-2, with 12 bases lining up with TRBD1. Germline loops: CDR1 LNHDA, CDR2 SQIVND (reference sequence). With V trimmed by 4 bases and J by 8 bases, 5 bases remained unmatched. The CDR3 extends over 14 amino acids. CDR3 in amino acids: CASSTGTGGRGYTF. Written as DNA, the CDR3 is TGTGCCAGTAGTACCGGGACAGGGGGCCGAGGCTACACCTTC.

This clone was seen only once. V is TRBV24-1 and J is TRBJ2-7, with 7 bases that match TRBD1. The CDR3 spans 13 residues. Germline-derived CDR1 and CDR2 are KGHDR and SFDVKD. V was pared by 3 bases and J by 4 bases, with 2 bases of the junction left unmatched. CDR3 protein: CATSDPQGYEQYF. The DNA of the CDR3 is TGTGCCACCAGTGATCCACAGGGGTACGAGCAGTACTTC.

CDR3 bases: TGTGCCAGCAGCTTAATGCCGGTAAACGGGGAGCTGTTTTTT. Translation gives CASSLMPVNGELFF. The chain links TRBV7-2 to TRBJ2-2, with D uncertain. CDR3 length: 14 residues. Trimming removed 2 bases at V and 7 bases at J, with 11 bases between. Looked up from germline, CDR1 is SGHTA and CDR2 is FQGNSA.

Comments on this clone: A junction boundary mismatches the germline segment, possibly from a read error. This sequence joins TRBV5-1 and TRBJ2-1; D is possibly TRBD1 (6 bases). Germline assignment: CDR1 SGHRS and CDR2 YFSETQ. The length of the CDR3 is 14 residues. CDR3 protein: CATSRVGGTDEQFF. CDR3 in DNA: TGCGCCACCAGCCGGGTTGGGGGCACGGATGAGCAGTTCTTC.

This rearrangement joins TRBV5-5 to TRBJ1-2, with D perhaps TRBD1 (6 bases). This CDR3 has 16 amino acids. Trimming pared 4 bases from V and 0 bases from J, leaving 16 bases between. In germline, CDR1 is SGHKS, CDR2 YYEKEE (reference sequence). CDR3 DNA: TGTGCCAGCAGCCACACCGGGACACGTTCTAACTATGGCTACACCTTC. This translates into CASSHTGTRSNYGYTF.

This clone has just a few counts. V usage is TRBV6-5 and J usage is TRBJ1-1; possibly TRBD1 for D (6 bases). This CDR3 region has 13 residues. Germline V gene lookup returns CDR1 MNHEY and CDR2 SVGAGI. V lost 6 bases and J 1 base, leaving 9 bases between the germline ends. Here the CDR3 reads CASRDRWNTEAFF. CDR3 DNA: TGTGCCAGCAGGGACAGATGGAACACTGAAGCTTTCTTT.

This chain joins TRBV3-1 (or the pseudogene TRBV3-2) and TRBJ2-7, with a possible D match to TRBD1 (5 bases). Trimming took off 2 bases at V and 1 base at J, with 9 bases between the two ends. The CDR3 covers 14 residues. Germline V gives CDR1 LGHDT, CDR2 YNNKEL (reference sequence). The CDR3 sequence is CASSQIDRSYEQYF. DNA for the CDR3: TGTGCCAGCAGCCAAATAGACAGATCCTACGAGCAGTACTTC.

This chain connects TRBV14 to TRBJ2-3; D is unresolved. Germline loops: CDR1 SGHDN, CDR2 FVKESK. Trimming removed 4 bases at V and 5 bases at J, with 16 bases between. The CDR3 is made up of 15 amino acids. The CDR3: CASSPLEAAQDTQYF. The CDR3 nucleotides read TGTGCCAGCAGCCCCCTAGAGGCGGCACAAGATACGCAGTATTTT.

The CDR3 protein is CASRYGADEKLFF. The DNA of the CDR3 is TGCGCCAGCAGGTATGGGGCAGATGAAAAACTGTTTTTT. This chain uses TRBV5-1 with TRBJ1-4; TRBD1 is a possible D gene (5 bases). The V end was cut by 5 bases, the J end by 6 bases, with 11 bases between. Germline V gene sequence: CDR1 SGHRS, CDR2 YFSETQ. This CDR3 has 13 residues.